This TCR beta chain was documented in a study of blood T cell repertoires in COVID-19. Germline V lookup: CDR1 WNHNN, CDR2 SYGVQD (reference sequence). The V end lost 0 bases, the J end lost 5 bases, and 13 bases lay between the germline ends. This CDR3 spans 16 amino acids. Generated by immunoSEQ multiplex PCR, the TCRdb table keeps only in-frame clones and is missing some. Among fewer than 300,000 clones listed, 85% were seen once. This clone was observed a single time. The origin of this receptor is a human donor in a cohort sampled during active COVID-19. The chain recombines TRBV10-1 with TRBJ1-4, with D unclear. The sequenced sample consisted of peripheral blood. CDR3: CASSESAGRGNEKLFF. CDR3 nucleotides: TGCGCCAGCAGTGAGTCGGCCGGACGGGGAAATGAAAAACTGTTTTTT.